These 14 T cell receptor beta chains were sequenced from one sample in a study of tumor-infiltrating lymphocytes in primary liver carcinoma. The researchers produced TCR beta cDNA from approximately 460 ng total RNA with a constant-region primer. The TCR beta library was amplified through three nested multiplex PCR rounds in a modified ARM-PCR procedure. The first two PCR rounds, nine to ten cycles each, used TRBV1-TRBV30 forward primers and a C-beta reverse primer. TCRdb independently ran MiXCR on the multiplex PCR reads; one entry per CDR3 protein. The profile shows 190,000 or so distinct CDR3 sequences, 65% of them singletons. Unsorted whole blood supplied the RNA, and germline DNA was extracted too. Sequencing was performed on peripheral blood. These receptors originate from a woman in her sixties or seventies with primary liver carcinoma and hepatitis B virus infection.

V is TRBV19 and J is TRBJ2-3; D remains ambiguous. This CDR3 region has 12 residues. The germline gives CDR1 LNHDA, CDR2 SQIVND (reference sequence). Trimming shortened V by 3 bases and J by 2 bases, and 3 bases separated the two germline ends. The CDR3 DNA reads TGTGCCAGTAGTATCGACACAGATACGCAGTATTTT. It encodes CASSIDTDTQYF.

This clonotype appeared a single time. The J gene is TRBJ1-1, the V gene TRBV11-1; a weak D match, TRBD1 (5 bases). CDR3 length equals 14 residues. From germline, CDR1 is SGHAT and CDR2 FQDESV (reference sequence). V was cut by 8 bases and J by 8 bases, with 21 bases left in between. The CDR3 loop reads CASYSSRVSTEAFF. As DNA, the CDR3 is TGTGCCAGCTACTCCTCCAGGGTGAGCACCGAAGCTTTCTTT.

This clonotype has a single count. An end of the junction does not agree with germline; a read error may underlie this. V is TRBV29-1 and J is TRBJ2-3; D is possibly TRBD1 (5 bases). The V gene's germline CDR1 is SQVTM and CDR2 ANQGSEA. There are 10 residues in the CDR3. The CDR3 protein is CIVDTGTQYF. CDR3 in DNA: TGCATCGTTGACACAGGTACGCAGTATTTT.

The table lists this clonotype with many counts. This chain joins TRBV29-1 and TRBJ2-1; the match to TRBD2 covers 13 bases. There are 16 residues in the CDR3. The germline CDR1 and CDR2 sequences are SQVTM and ANQGSEA. V lost 6 bases, J lost 4 bases, and 9 bases stayed unmatched. The CDR3 protein is CSVGTSGASSYNEQFF. CDR3 bases: TGCAGCGTAGGGACTAGCGGGGCTAGTTCTTACAATGAGCAGTTCTTC.

Comments on this clonotype: Since a much larger clone is just one base distant, this may be a read error. This CDR3 is CANSEATEPNEKLFF. CDR3 nucleotide sequence: TGTGCCAACAGTGAAGCAACAGAACCCAATGAAAAACTGTTTTTT. The rearrangement joins TRBV6-1 to TRBJ1-4; D gene uncertain. Germline lookup yields CDR1 MNHNS and CDR2 SASEGT. The CDR3 has 15 amino acids.

As for this clonotype: This clone may be a read error of a much larger clone one base away. The V call is TRBV6-6, the J call TRBJ2-1; TRBD2 agrees at 7 bases. CDR3 length: 14 residues. The V gene's germline CDR1 is MNHNY and CDR2 SVGAGI (reference sequence). This CDR3 is CVSGGLVSYNEQFF. The DNA for the CDR3 is TGTGTCAGCGGCGGACTAGTCTCCTACAATGAGCAGTTCTTC.

A remark on this clonotype: The germline gene is not matched at one end of the junction; a read error may be the cause. This chain's CDR3 is CASSAIPRPAGGQKPYEQCF. In DNA, the CDR3 is TGTGCCAGCAGCGCCATTCCCCGACCAGCGGGAGGGCAGAAACCCTACGAACAGTGCTTC. This chain connects TRBV11-2 to TRBJ2-7, with TRBD2 matching over 10 bases. The germline V gene has CDR1 SGHAT and CDR2 FQNNGV. The CDR3 covers 20 residues.

The chain links TRBV12-3 or TRBV12-4 to TRBJ1-3; D not certain. V lost 10 bases, J lost 0 bases, and 13 bases lay in between. The CDR3 spans 14 residues. The CDR3 sequence: CATMHGTSGNTIYF. Written as DNA, the CDR3 is TGTGCCACCATGCATGGTACCTCTGGAAACACCATATATTTT.

With respect to this clonotype: The CDR3 carries no conserved terminal phenylalanine or tryptophan, so it likely arises from a read error. The chain couples TRBV7-9 to TRBJ2-7; no clear D gene. This CDR3 comprises 16 residues. V lost 5 bases to trimming and J lost 0 bases, with 17 bases between them. Germline CDR1 reads SEHNR; CDR2 reads FQNEAQ (reference sequence). CDR3 sequence reads: CASSKVTGPISYEQYL. In DNA, the CDR3 is TGTGCCAGCAGCAAGGTCACCGGGCCCATCTCCTACGAGCAGTACTTA.

Notes on this clonotype: A clone one base away is much larger, so this may be a read error. The CDR3 ends on some other residue instead of the conserved phenylalanine or tryptophan, so this is likely a read error. The chain couples TRBV10-2 to TRBJ2-7, with unresolved D. V was trimmed by 3 bases and J by 2 bases, leaving 8 bases between them. CDR1 is WSHSY, CDR2 SAAADI, per germline. The CDR3 has 13 residues. The CDR3 reads CASSDLRPYEQYS. The CDR3 region has the DNA TGCGCCAGCAGTGACCTTAGGCCCTACGAGCAGTACTCC.

The chain links TRBV20-1 to TRBJ2-3; D gene uncertain. This CDR3 spans 10 amino acids. In germline, CDR1 is DFQATT, CDR2 SNEGSKA (reference sequence). The CDR3 spells CCTARDTQYF. As DNA, the CDR3 is TGCTGCACAGCTCGCGATACGCAGTATTTT.

This clonotype was recorded at least ten times. The V and J genes are TRBV6-6 and TRBJ1-1; D uncertain. Germline assignment: CDR1 MNHNY and CDR2 SVGAGI (reference sequence). The length of the CDR3 is 20 residues. The V end was cut by 0 bases, the J end by 0 bases, with 23 bases between. The chain's CDR3 is CASSYSSYSRLQTMNTEAFF. In DNA, the CDR3 is TGTGCCAGCAGTTACTCGAGTTATTCTAGATTACAAACAATGAACACTGAAGCTTTCTTT.

Regarding this clonotype: A read error may be the cause here, since a much bigger clone is one base away. The gene calls are TRBV29-1 and TRBJ2-7, with 11 bases that match TRBD2. The junction had 4 bases not matched to a gene; V was cut back by 6 bases and J by 6 bases. Germline V gene data show CDR1 as SQVTM and CDR2 as ANQGSEA. The CDR3 covers 12 residues. CDR3 protein: CSVLAGVGEQYF. The CDR3, as DNA: TGCAGCGTACTAGCGGGAGTGGGCGAGCAGTACTTC.

In the case of this clonotype: A much larger clone lies a single base off, so this may be a read error. This sequence joins TRBV10-3 and TRBJ2-1, with unresolved D. Germline CDR1 is ENHRY and CDR2 is SYGVKD. Trimming took off 3 bases at V and 6 bases at J, with 9 bases between the two ends. The CDR3 has 13 amino acids. The CDR3, as DNA: TGTGCCATCAGTGACCGTTCACTCAATGAGCAGTTCTTC. Translated: CAISDRSLNEQFF.